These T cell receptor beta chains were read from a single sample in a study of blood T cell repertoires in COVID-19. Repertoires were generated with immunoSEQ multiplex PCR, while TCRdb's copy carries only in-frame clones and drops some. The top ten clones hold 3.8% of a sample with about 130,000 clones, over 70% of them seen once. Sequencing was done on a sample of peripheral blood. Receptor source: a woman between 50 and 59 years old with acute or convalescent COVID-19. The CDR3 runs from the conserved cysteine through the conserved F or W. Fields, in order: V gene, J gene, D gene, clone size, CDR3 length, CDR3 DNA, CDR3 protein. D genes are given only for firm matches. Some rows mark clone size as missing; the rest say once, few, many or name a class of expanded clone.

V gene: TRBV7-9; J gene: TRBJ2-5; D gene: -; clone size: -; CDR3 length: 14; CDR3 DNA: TGTGCCAGCAGCTTAGCTAGCGGCCAAGAGACCCAGTACTTC; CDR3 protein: CASSLASGQETQYF
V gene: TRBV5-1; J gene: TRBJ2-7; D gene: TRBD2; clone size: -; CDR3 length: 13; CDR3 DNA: TGCGCCAGCAGCCTTAGCGGGACCTACGAGCAGTACTTC; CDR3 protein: CASSLSGTYEQYF
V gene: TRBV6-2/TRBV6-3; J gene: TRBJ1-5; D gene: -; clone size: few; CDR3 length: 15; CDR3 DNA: TGTGCCAGCAGTTACCCGGGGGGCCAACCCCAGCCCCAGCATTTT; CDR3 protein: CASSYPGGQPQPQHF
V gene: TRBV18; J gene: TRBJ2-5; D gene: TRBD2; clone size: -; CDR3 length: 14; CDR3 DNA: TGTGCCAGCTCACCGGCGGGGGTCCTGGAGACCCAGTACTTC; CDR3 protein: CASSPAGVLETQYF
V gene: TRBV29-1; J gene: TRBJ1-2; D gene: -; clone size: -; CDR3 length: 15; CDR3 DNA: TGCAGCGTTGAGTTTCTGAAGAGGGTCGGAGAGGGCTACACCTTC; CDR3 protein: CSVEFLKRVGEGYTF
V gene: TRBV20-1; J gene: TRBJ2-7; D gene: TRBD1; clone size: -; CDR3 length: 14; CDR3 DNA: TGCAGTGCTAGTGGGGGACAGGGTCGATACGAGCAGTACTTC; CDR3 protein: CSASGGQGRYEQYF
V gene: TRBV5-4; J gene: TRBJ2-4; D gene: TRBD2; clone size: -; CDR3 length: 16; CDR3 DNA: TGTGCCAGCAGCTCCTTAGCGGGGGGAACCAAAAACATTCAGTACTTC; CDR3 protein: CASSSLAGGTKNIQYF
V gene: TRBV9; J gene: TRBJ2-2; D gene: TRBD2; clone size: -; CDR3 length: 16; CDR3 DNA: TGTGCCAGCAGCGTAGAGGCGGGGGGTCCCACCGGGGAGCTGTTTTTT; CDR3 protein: CASSVEAGGPTGELFF
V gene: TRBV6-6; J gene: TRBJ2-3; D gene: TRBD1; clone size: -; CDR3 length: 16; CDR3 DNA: TGTGCCAGCAGGGGGACAGGGGGAATAAGCACAGATACGCAGTATTTT; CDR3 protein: CASRGTGGISTDTQYF
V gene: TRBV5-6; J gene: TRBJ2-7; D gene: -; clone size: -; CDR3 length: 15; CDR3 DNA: TGTGCCAGCAGCTCCAAGCTGACACAAACCTACGAGCAGTACTTC; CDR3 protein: CASSSKLTQTYEQYF
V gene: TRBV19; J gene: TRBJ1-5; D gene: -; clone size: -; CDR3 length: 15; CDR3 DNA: TGTGCCAGTAGTATACACGTGTTCGGGGATCAGCCCCAGCATTTT; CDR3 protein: CASSIHVFGDQPQHF
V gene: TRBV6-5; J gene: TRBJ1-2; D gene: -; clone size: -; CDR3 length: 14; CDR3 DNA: TGTGCCAGCAGTTACTCGACAGACCTCTATGGCTACACCTTC; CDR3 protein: CASSYSTDLYGYTF
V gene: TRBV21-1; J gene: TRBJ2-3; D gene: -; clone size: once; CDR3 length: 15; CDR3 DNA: TGTGCCAGCAGCAAGCCACAGGCAATAACAGATACGCAGTATTTT; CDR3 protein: CASSKPQAITDTQYF
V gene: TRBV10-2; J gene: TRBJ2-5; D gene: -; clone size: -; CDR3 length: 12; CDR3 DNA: TGCGCCAGCAGTGACTCCTCAGGGGCCCAGTACTTC; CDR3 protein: CASSDSSGAQYF